Shown below are 23 T cell receptor beta chains from a single sample sequenced in a study of immune cell composition in non-small cell lung cancer. The data were produced by immunoSEQ multiplex PCR, yet TCRdb's version contains in-frame clones alone and is incomplete. The data contain several thousand clones, roughly 76% of them seen just once; the ten biggest clones take up roughly 10%. The sample was lung tumor tissue. The receptors derive from a human donor with non-small cell lung cancer.

This chain uses TRBV9 with TRBJ2-1, with a tentative D call TRBD1 (5 bases). This CDR3 has 12 amino acids. The germline V and J ends were trimmed by 3 bases and 10 bases, with 11 bases remaining between them. Germline V gene lookup returns CDR1 SGDLS and CDR2 YYNGEE. This chain's CDR3 is CASSAWGREQFF. CDR3 DNA: TGTGCCAGCAGCGCGTGGGGCAGGGAGCAGTTCTTC.

The chain employs TRBV5-5 and TRBJ2-1, with TRBD2 matching over 9 bases. The germline CDR1 and CDR2 sequences are SGHKS and YYEKEE (reference sequence). Trimming removed 0 bases from V and 4 bases from J; junction bases left unmatched: 5. The CDR3 is 16 amino acids. Written as DNA, the CDR3 is TGTGCCAGCAGCTTGGTGTCGCGGGGGGGATACAATGAGCAGTTCTTC. Translating gives CASSLVSRGGYNEQFF.

V and J are TRBV6-1 and TRBJ2-7; the D call may be TRBD1 or TRBD2 (5 bases each). The germline V and J ends were trimmed by 10 bases and 3 bases, with 13 bases remaining between them. Germline CDR1 reads MNHNS; CDR2 reads SASEGT. The CDR3 totals 12 residues. The CDR3 DNA sequence: TGTGCCACGCAGAGGGGTGGCTACGAGCAGTACTTC. Protein: CATQRGGYEQYF.

The chain employs TRBV6-6 and TRBJ2-7, with no clear D. With 8 bases removed from V and 2 bases from J, the gap between germline ends came to 4 bases. Germline CDR1 and CDR2: MNHNY and SVGAGI (reference sequence). This CDR3 spans 10 amino acids. The CDR3 DNA reads as TGTGCCAGCGGGACCTACGAGCAGTACTTC. This sequence encodes CASGTYEQYF.

The CDR3 protein is CASSPDYTGELFF. The CDR3 bases are TGTGCCAGTAGTCCTGACTACACCGGGGAGCTGTTTTTT. The rearrangement links TRBV19 to TRBJ2-2, with unresolved D. This CDR3 spans 13 amino acids. Looked up from germline, CDR1 is LNHDA and CDR2 is SQIVND (reference sequence). Trimming took off 5 bases at V and 3 bases at J, with 7 bases between the two ends.

V gene TRBV6-4 combines with J gene TRBJ1-5, with 7 bases matching TRBD1. CDR1 is MRHNA, CDR2 SNTAGT, per germline. This CDR3 is 15 amino acids long. V shed 4 bases and J 6 bases; nucleotides not matched to a gene: 9. As DNA, the CDR3 is TGTGCCAGCAGTGGTTTACAGGGGAAAGGTCAGCCCCAGCATTTT. Translation gives CASSGLQGKGQPQHF.

As DNA, the CDR3 is TGTGCCAGCAGCCCCCGGACTAGCGGGCGCACCTACGAGCAGTACTTC. It is translated as CASSPRTSGRTYEQYF. The V gene is TRBV7-2, the J gene TRBJ2-7, with TRBD2 matching over 11 bases. Unmatched junction bases numbered 8, after V lost 5 bases and J lost 2 bases. Per the germline V gene, CDR1 is SGHTA and CDR2 is FQGNSA. There are 16 residues in the CDR3.

For this clone: An end of the junction does not agree with germline; a read error may underlie this. The rearrangement joins TRBV7-7 to TRBJ2-3; 7 positions agree with TRBD1. There are 14 residues in the CDR3. Germline V gene data show CDR1 as SSHAT and CDR2 as FNYEAQ (reference sequence). The CDR3 loop is CASSRGISPDTQYF. As DNA, the CDR3 is TGTGCTAGCAGCAGGGGGATTAGTCCAGATACGCAGTATTTT.

The chain couples TRBV10-3 to TRBJ2-5, with D possibly being TRBD1 (6 bases). The ends were cut back, 3 bases at V and 6 bases at J, with 17 bases in the middle. CDR1 is ENHRY and CDR2 is SYGVKD in the germline V gene. The CDR3 totals 15 residues. The CDR3: CAISDPDTGRKTQYF. The CDR3 DNA is TGTGCCATCAGTGACCCTGACACAGGGAGAAAGACCCAGTACTTC.

The chain employs TRBV18 and TRBJ2-3; weak D call: TRBD1 (5 bases). Trimming cost V 6 bases and J 1 base, with 14 bases left between them. Germline V gives CDR1 KGHSH, CDR2 LQKENI. This CDR3 has 15 amino acids. The CDR3 is CASSMTVQRTDTQYF. CDR3 nucleotide sequence: TGTGCCAGCTCGATGACAGTTCAGCGCACAGATACGCAGTATTTT.

The chain is built from TRBV5-1 and TRBJ2-3, with D perhaps matching TRBD1 (5 bases). The CDR3 is made up of 15 amino acids. The V gene's germline CDR1 is SGHRS and CDR2 YFSETQ. The V and J ends lost 0 bases and 0 bases respectively, with 8 bases between them. As DNA, the CDR3 is TGCGCCAGCAGCTTGGTAGGGGCCAGCACAGATACGCAGTATTTT. Protein sequence: CASSLVGASTDTQYF.

The count of this clone is one. V is TRBV2 and J is TRBJ2-3; 9 bases are shared with TRBD2. This CDR3 is 18 amino acids long. Per the germline V gene, CDR1 is SNHLY and CDR2 is FYNNEI. V was clipped by 6 bases and J by 3 bases; unmatched bases: 16. This CDR3 is CASRVGKDAGGLTDTQYF. For the CDR3, the DNA is TGTGCCAGCAGGGTCGGAAAGGATGCGGGAGGGTTGACAGATACGCAGTATTTT. Together with reference TRBV2 and TRBJ2-3, the CDR3 gives the full variable domain: EPEVTQTPSHQVTQMGQEVILRCVPISNHLYFYWYRQILGQKVEFLVSFYNNEISEKSEIFDDQFSVERPDGSNFTLKIRSTKLEDSAMYFCASRVGKDAGGLTDTQYFGPGTRLTVL.

This rearrangement joins TRBV6-1 to TRBJ1-6; D unresolved. Germline V gives CDR1 MNHNS, CDR2 SASEGT. V dropped 6 bases and J dropped 7 bases, with 13 bases sitting between them. The CDR3 has 14 amino acids. For the CDR3, the DNA is TGTGCCAGCAGGGAAACTTTTGGGAATTCACCCCTCCACTTT. Amino acid sequence: CASRETFGNSPLHF.

This clone has only one observation. The chain couples TRBV11-2 to TRBJ2-2; possibly TRBD2 for D (6 bases). This CDR3 has 17 residues. Trimming stripped 5 bases from V and 4 bases from J, with 20 bases between. CDR1 SGHAT and CDR2 FQNNGV come from the germline V gene. The CDR3 DNA sequence: TGTGCCAGCAGCCCTGCCGGGCGGGGAGGATCCACCGGGGAGCTGTTTTTT. It yields the protein CASSPAGRGGSTGELFF. Together with reference TRBV11-2 and TRBJ2-2, the CDR3 gives the full variable domain: EAGVAQSPRYKIIEKRQSVAFWCNPISGHATLYWYQQILGQGPKLLIQFQNNGVVDDSQLPKDRFSAERLKGVDSTLKIQPAKLEDSAVYLCASSPAGRGGSTGELFFGEGSRLTVL.

A few counts support this clone. The gene calls are TRBV7-8 and TRBJ2-6; D unclear. Trimming removed 1 base at V and 1 base at J, with 2 bases between. Per the germline V gene, CDR1 is SGHVS and CDR2 is FQNEAQ. The CDR3 extends over 14 amino acids. The CDR3 loop is CASSLGSGANVLTF. The CDR3 coding sequence is TGTGCCAGCAGCTTAGGGTCTGGGGCCAACGTCCTGACTTTC.

V and J are TRBV28 and TRBJ1-5; D possibly corresponds to TRBD1 (6 bases). In germline, CDR1 is MDHEN, CDR2 SYDVKM. Trimming took off 2 bases at V and 3 bases at J, with 11 bases between the two ends. This CDR3 is 15 amino acids long. CDR3 amino acids: CASSLRGQFNQPQHF. The CDR3 nucleotides read TGTGCCAGCAGTTTACGAGGACAGTTCAATCAGCCCCAGCATTTT.

The V and J genes are TRBV28 and TRBJ1-3; TRBD1 matches 7 bases. The CDR3 has 16 amino acids. J lost 4 bases, V lost 1 base, and 7 bases had no gene match. Per germline, CDR1 MDHEN and CDR2 SYDVKM. The chain's CDR3 is CASSLSTGWGGNTIYF. The CDR3 DNA reads as TGTGCCAGCAGTTTATCGACAGGGTGGGGAGGAAACACCATATATTTT.

This rearrangement joins TRBV27 to TRBJ1-5, with D hard to call. CDR1 and CDR2 from the germline V gene are MNHEY and SMNVEV (reference sequence). The CDR3 extends over 13 amino acids. Trimming left V 3 bases short and J 3 bases short, with 6 bases between. CDR3 loop: CASSLGFNQPQHF. CDR3 in DNA: TGTGCCAGCAGTTTGGGTTTCAATCAGCCCCAGCATTTT.

The V call is TRBV7-3, the J call TRBJ1-1; D unclear. This CDR3 is built from 14 residues. Between the trimmed V and J ends, which lost 1 base and 1 base, there was a span of 7 bases. CDR1 and CDR2 from the germline V gene are SGHTA and FQGTGA. CDR3 residues: CASSLRSGNTEAFF. Written as DNA, the CDR3 is TGTGCCAGCAGCTTAAGGTCAGGGAACACTGAAGCTTTCTTT. Combining the CDR3 with reference TRBV7-3 and TRBJ1-1 gives the whole variable domain GAGVSQTPSNKVTEKGKYVELRCDPISGHTALYWYRQSLGQGPEFLIYFQGTGAADDSGLPNDRFFAVRPEGSVSTLKIQRTERGDSAVYLCASSLRSGNTEAFFGQGTRLTVV.

The J gene is TRBJ1-1, the V gene TRBV5-1; 11 bases are a match to TRBD1. V lost 0 bases and J lost 6; bases outside the gene matches: 4. CDR1 and CDR2 (germline): SGHRS, YFSETQ. CDR3 length: 15 residues. CDR3 sequence (DNA): TGCGCCAGCAGCTTGGCCGGGACAGGGGGTTCTGAAGCTTTCTTT. It yields the protein CASSLAGTGGSEAFF.

The CDR3 region has the DNA TGTGCCAGCACCACCTCCCAGGGCGGGGTCGGTGAAGCTTTCTTT. Amino acids: CASTTSQGGVGEAFF. The chain carries TRBV6-1 and TRBJ1-1; TRBD1 is a possible D gene (5 bases). Germline assignment: CDR1 MNHNS and CDR2 SASEGT. V lost 7 bases, J lost 7 bases, and 22 bases lay in between. CDR3 length equals 15 residues.

J is TRBJ2-2 and V is TRBV27; tentative D call: TRBD2 (5 bases). Germline CDR1 is MNHEY and CDR2 is SMNVEV (reference sequence). V lost 3 bases and J lost 1, with 18 bases in between. The CDR3 is 18 amino acids. CDR3: CASSLVGRGIWNTGELFF. The CDR3 region has the DNA TGTGCCAGCAGTTTGGTAGGGAGAGGGATTTGGAACACCGGGGAGCTGTTTTTT.

This clone was found a few times. This sequence joins TRBV28 and TRBJ2-2; possible D gene TRBD1, 5 bases. Germline V gene lookup returns CDR1 MDHEN and CDR2 SYDVKM. With 1 base removed from V and 4 bases from J, the gap between germline ends came to 19 bases. The CDR3 has 18 amino acids. The CDR3 sequence is CASSLLRSGPGGTGELFF. The CDR3 coding sequence is TGTGCCAGCAGTTTATTGAGGTCAGGGCCCGGCGGCACCGGGGAGCTGTTTTTT.